The entry below gives a single T cell receptor (beta chain) sequence along with its context. The table lists this clonotype with a few counts. The specificity of this receptor is unknown. Base qualities are not at hand, and no much larger clone is one base apart. Counted from cysteine to phenylalanine, this CDR3 has 13 amino acids. Here the CDR3 DNA is all that survives: 39 bases in frame from base 1. For CDR1 and CDR2, the germline V gene lists SGHVS and FQNEAQ. V ends up 7 bases short and J 3 bases short, with an unmatched junction base count of 6. Reads for this sample came from an Illumina HiSeq 2500. TCR beta libraries were prepared by quantitative 5'-RACE with molecular barcodes. On the authors' methods: Disease-linked TCR variants were identified with a new computational method built on a probabilistic model of VDJ rearrangement. Using fastp trimming at Q25 and MiXCR clonotype assembly, TCRdb reanalyzed the public sequencing data and kept in-frame beta chains. CDR3 protein sequences are deduplicated, and each keeps its most common genes and DNA. The V and J calls and clone size come from TCRdb's table, not from the authors' own analysis. Counted in this sample were around 490,000 distinct CDR3 sequences; about 5% of them appeared once. The ten biggest clones cover under 4.5% of the sample.

These data come from a study of CD8 T cells in ankylosing spondylitis listed by TCRdb under 2017. Looking at the study overall: The study profiled T cell receptor beta repertoires in healthy donors and ankylosing spondylitis patients to find disease-linked TCR variants. The full study cohort was made up of approximately 27 ankylosing spondylitis patients and approximately 100 healthy donors. Peripheral blood was sampled, and synovial fluid was additionally collected from ankylosing spondylitis patients.

Broader findings and caveats from the paper: Significant enrichment of the disease-linked clones was reported in matched synovial fluid samples from ankylosing spondylitis patients. Some TCR beta motif variants had previously been reported in synovial fluid and blood of reactive arthritis patients, which suggested common disease-initiation mechanisms. The disease-linked clones had a CD8+ phenotype and were found at relatively low frequencies in peripheral blood. Blood from ankylosing spondylitis patients appeared to be characterized by a TCR beta motif composed of eight highly homologous amino acid variants.

Recombination connected TRBV7-8 to TRBJ2-7; 7 junctional bases match TRBD1. Specimen: blood, either unsorted or a sorted T cell fraction (not recorded which). The sequence derives from a male donor with ankylosing spondylitis. The encoded CDR3 is CASTPGGIYEQYF. The DNA reads TGTGCCAGCACCCCAGGGGGAATCTACGAGCAGTACTTC.